This T cell receptor beta chain was recorded in a study of cytomegalovirus exposure and HLA in healthy donors. The PCR used 60 Vbeta and 13 Jbeta primers. Profiled with immunoSEQ multiplex PCR; TCRdb holds only in-frame clones, not every one. The sample table includes some 120,000 clones. From germline, CDR1 is SGHNT and CDR2 YENEEA. The CDR3 has 15 amino acids. The V end lost 5 bases, the J end lost 9 bases, and 17 bases lay between the germline ends. V usage is TRBV11-3 and J usage is TRBJ1-6; D gene ambiguous. The TCR was taken from a man aged 35 to 55 in good health and CMV-seronegative. The sample taken for sequencing was PBMCs. The CDR3 DNA is TGTGCCAGCAGCCAAAGAACGGTTGCAGGTTCACCCCTCCACTTT. This translates into CASSQRTVAGSPLHF.